The 23 T cell receptor beta chains below come from one sample, sequenced in a study of blood T cells in healthy people across ages. Primed by a sample-barcoded 5' primer and a J-beta primer mix, a second PCR proceeded for 7 to 11 cycles. TCRdb itself ran the 5' RACE reads through MiXCR, one entry per CDR3 protein. Of about 730,000 distinct CDR3 sequences listed, 35% to 45% are singletons. Material: blood. The origin of the receptors is a woman aged 55-75 years in good health.

The table lists this clonotype with a few counts. The chain links TRBV6-5 to TRBJ2-1, with TRBD2 matching 11 bases. CDR3 length: 15 residues. V lost 4 bases, J lost 7 bases, and 6 bases stayed unmatched. Germline-derived CDR1 and CDR2 are MNHEY and SVGAGI. The CDR3 DNA follows: TGTGCCAGCAGTTGGGCTAGCGGGGGGCGGAATGAGCAGTTCTTC. Residues: CASSWASGGRNEQFF.

The V gene is TRBV27, the J gene TRBJ2-3; the match to TRBD2 covers 7 bases. Unmatched junction bases numbered 24, after V lost 5 bases and J lost 4 bases. CDR1 and CDR2 (germline): MNHEY, SMNVEV (reference sequence). The CDR3 length is 20 residues. The CDR3 region is CASSAAGRWNLAGAADTQYF. Written as DNA, the CDR3 is TGTGCCAGCAGTGCCGCGGGCAGATGGAATCTGGCGGGAGCGGCAGATACGCAGTATTTT.

This rearrangement joins TRBV5-1 to TRBJ1-2; D not resolved. V lost 3 bases and J lost 0, with 12 bases in between. Germline V lookup: CDR1 SGHRS, CDR2 YFSETQ. This CDR3 comprises 15 residues. In DNA, the CDR3 is TGCGCCAGCAGCTCCACCTTGACGGCTAACTATGGCTACACCTTC. It is translated as CASSSTLTANYGYTF.

CDR3 coding DNA: TGTGCCAGCAGTTACTCGGAGGGTAGGCAGCCCCAGCATTTT. Protein sequence: CASSYSEGRQPQHF. The rearrangement joins TRBV6-5 to TRBJ1-5; the D is unclear. Germline V gene sequence: CDR1 MNHEY, CDR2 SVGAGI. Trimming left V 0 bases short and J 7 bases short, with 10 bases between. The CDR3 has 14 amino acids.

The chain couples TRBV21-1 to TRBJ1-1. TRBV21-1 is shown as a pseudogene. This CDR3 spans 16 amino acids. CDR3 sequence: CASSNEPPKGRAEAFF. Here the CDR3 DNA reads TGTGCCAGCAGCAATGAACCCCCCAAAGGGAGGGCTGAAGCTTTCTTT.

The V and J genes are TRBV6-2 or TRBV6-3 and TRBJ2-1; D is uncertain. Germline V lookup: CDR1 MNHEY, CDR2 SVGEGT. Trimming removed 4 bases at V and 10 bases at J, with 20 bases between. CDR3 size: 15 residues. The CDR3 DNA reads as TGTGCCAGCAGTTCCCCCCCGCCGACGCTCAGGGAGCAGTTCTTC. It codes for CASSSPPPTLREQFF.

This clonotype was seen only a few times. The chain uses TRBV5-1 and TRBJ1-5; TRBD1 might be the D (6 bases). Trimming cost V 7 bases and J 5 bases, with 19 bases left between them. Germline CDR1 reads SGHRS; CDR2 reads YFSETQ. There are 15 residues in the CDR3. CDR3 DNA: TGCGCCAGCTCTCTAGCCGGGACACGAGATCAGCCCCAGCATTTT. Translating gives CASSLAGTRDQPQHF. The variable domain in full, completed from reference TRBV5-1 and TRBJ1-5, reads KAGVTQTPRYLIKTRGQQVTLSCSPISGHRSVSWYQQTPGQGLQFLFEYFSETQRNKGNFPGRFSGRQFSNSRSEMNVSTLELGDSALYLCASSLAGTRDQPQHFGDGTRLSIL.

The rearrangement links TRBV15 to TRBJ2-3; TRBD1 is a possible D gene (5 bases). This CDR3 is built from 19 residues. In germline, CDR1 is LNHNV, CDR2 YYDKDF (reference sequence). V was trimmed by 0 bases and J by 0 bases, leaving 19 bases between them. This CDR3 reads CATSRDLLSLGESTDTQYF. As DNA, the CDR3 is TGTGCCACCAGCAGAGATTTGTTGTCTTTAGGGGAAAGCACAGATACGCAGTATTTT.

The rearrangement uses TRBV15 and TRBJ2-7; D unresolved. Germline CDR1 reads LNHNV; CDR2 reads YYDKDF (reference sequence). CDR3 length: 16 amino acids. V dropped 0 bases and J dropped 2 bases, with 14 bases sitting between them. The CDR3 DNA is TGTGCCACCAGCAGAGATAAGAACCGACTTCCCTACGAGCAGTACGTC. It specifies CATSRDKNRLPYEQYV.

V usage is TRBV20-1 and J usage is TRBJ2-3; TRBD2 agrees at 9 bases. CDR3 length: 18 residues. With 3 bases clipped from V and 1 base from J, the junction kept 14 bases outside the gene matches. From germline, CDR1 is DFQATT and CDR2 SNEGSKA (reference sequence). CDR3 sequence: CSASPTVPTSGRTDTQYF. The CDR3 DNA reads as TGCAGTGCTAGTCCGACGGTACCGACTAGCGGACGCACAGATACGCAGTATTTT.

This clonotype has at least ten counts. The chain recombines TRBV7-3 with TRBJ2-1; D is ambiguous. The CDR3 extends over 11 amino acids. The V end lost 11 bases, the J end lost 5 bases, and 10 bases lay between the germline ends. Looked up from germline, CDR1 is SGHTA and CDR2 is FQGTGA. This CDR3 is CASAGDNEQFF. The CDR3 region has the DNA TGTGCCTCAGCAGGCGACAATGAGCAGTTCTTC.

The chain carries TRBV6-4 and TRBJ1-6, with 9 bases aligning to TRBD1. Germline CDR1 and CDR2: MRHNA and SNTAGT. The J segment lost 12 bases and the V segment lost 5 bases, leaving 5 bases of the junction unmatched. There are 13 residues in the CDR3. This CDR3 reads CASSLGQGRPLHF. CDR3 in DNA: TGTGCCAGCAGTTTGGGACAGGGCAGACCCCTCCACTTT.

The chain recombines TRBV27 with TRBJ2-1; a possible D gene is TRBD2 (6 bases). The V gene lost 2 bases and the J gene lost 6 bases, with 20 bases spanning the gap. This CDR3 region has 17 residues. Germline CDR1 and CDR2: MNHEY and SMNVEV (reference sequence). CDR3 residues: CASSLEGGSGDCNEQFF. For the CDR3, the DNA is TGTGCCAGCAGTTTAGAGGGTGGTAGCGGAGACTGCAATGAGCAGTTCTTC.

This clonotype was counted a few times. The V gene is TRBV15, the J gene TRBJ2-7; D might be TRBD1 (6 bases). Trimming took off 5 bases at V and 2 bases at J, with 16 bases between the two ends. Germline lookup yields CDR1 LNHNV and CDR2 YYDKDF (reference sequence). This CDR3 comprises 15 residues. The DNA for the CDR3 is TGTGCCACCAGCGGTGACAGGAGTTCGGCCTACGAGCAGTACTTC. This gives the protein CATSGDRSSAYEQYF.

This chain connects TRBV7-9 to TRBJ1-1; 8 bases agree with TRBD1. V gave up 6 bases and J gave up 1 base; unmatched junction bases: 4. The CDR3 runs to 14 residues. Germline assignment: CDR1 SEHNR and CDR2 FQNEAQ (reference sequence). The CDR3 bases are TGTGCCAGCAGGCGACAGGGGACGAACACTGAAGCTTTCTTT. Its translation: CASRRQGTNTEAFF.

This clonotype occurred a few times. The V and J genes are TRBV11-1 and TRBJ2-1; TRBD1 might be the D (5 bases). V was pared by 2 bases and J by 5 bases, with 10 bases between. Germline CDR1 and CDR2: SGHAT and FQDESV (reference sequence). The CDR3 is 14 amino acids. This CDR3 reads CASSLRRGNNEQFF. As DNA, the CDR3 is TGTGCCAGCAGCTTAAGAAGGGGAAACAATGAGCAGTTCTTC.

This clonotype has a handful of counts. The gene calls are TRBV15 and TRBJ1-2; the D gene is possibly TRBD1 (6 bases). The V gene lost 4 bases and the J gene lost 2 bases, with 17 bases spanning the gap. Germline CDR1 and CDR2: LNHNV and YYDKDF (reference sequence). This CDR3 contains 16 residues. The CDR3 reads CATSNPNEDRNYGYTF. CDR3 nucleotides: TGTGCCACCAGCAACCCCAATGAAGACAGGAACTATGGCTACACCTTC.

This chain joins TRBV12-3 or TRBV12-4 and TRBJ2-3, with 7 positions matching TRBD1. The CDR3 runs to 15 residues. Unmatched junction bases numbered 12, after V lost 7 bases and J lost 5 bases. The CDR3 protein is CASTRRQGVGDTQYF. CDR3 nucleotide sequence: TGTGCCAGCACGCGGAGACAGGGTGTCGGAGATACGCAGTATTTT.

This clonotype was found a few times. The CDR3 protein is CASSYRIGTTDTQYF. For the CDR3, the DNA is TGTGCCAGCAGTTACCGTATCGGTACCACAGATACGCAGTATTTT. The chain combines TRBV6-5 with TRBJ2-3; D remains ambiguous. Deletions cut 2 bases from V and 2 bases from J, with 11 bases between. Germline lookup yields CDR1 MNHEY and CDR2 SVGAGI. The CDR3 runs 15 residues.

The V and J genes are TRBV7-2 and TRBJ2-5; 10 bases are shared with TRBD2. The J call could be wrong; TRBJ2-7 is a better fit for the DNA end. The CDR3 is made up of 16 amino acids. Germline V CDR1 and CDR2: SGHTA, FQGNSA. The CDR3 coding sequence is TGTGCCAGCAGCGGCGCCGGGACTAGCGTCTACTACGAGCAGTACTTC. Protein product: CASSGAGTSVYYEQYF.

The table lists this clonotype with a few counts. CDR3 DNA sequence: TGCAGTGCTAGAGCGGCTAGCGGGAGCTTAGAGACCCAGTACTTC. It encodes CSARAASGSLETQYF. V is TRBV20-1 and J is TRBJ2-5; TRBD2 matches at 10 bases. Germline-derived CDR1 and CDR2 are DFQATT and SNEGSKA (reference sequence). The V segment lost 1 base and the J segment 4 bases; nucleotides outside the gene matches: 6. CDR3 length equals 15 residues.

This clonotype was counted only a few times. This rearrangement joins TRBV29-1 to TRBJ1-1; 7 bases fit TRBD1. V lost 5 bases, J lost 5 bases, and 5 bases stayed unmatched. The CDR3 totals 12 residues. Germline V gene data show CDR1 as SQVTM and CDR2 as ANQGSEA. The CDR3: CSVNRGGTEAFF. DNA of the CDR3: TGCAGCGTTAACAGGGGAGGAACTGAAGCTTTCTTT.

J is TRBJ2-3 and V is TRBV9, with 10 bases identical to TRBD2. Germline V gene data show CDR1 as SGDLS and CDR2 as YYNGEE. CDR3 length: 16 residues. With V trimmed by 3 bases and J by 2 bases, 6 bases remained unmatched. The CDR3 reads CASSEIAGGVTDTQYF. CDR3 DNA: TGTGCCAGCAGCGAGATAGCGGGGGGTGTCACAGATACGCAGTATTTT. Together with reference TRBV9 and TRBJ2-3, the CDR3 gives the full variable domain: DSGVTQTPKHLITATGQRVTLRCSPRSGDLSVYWYQQSLDQGLQFLIQYYNGEERAKGNILERFSAQQFPDLHSELNLSSLELGDSALYFCASSEIAGGVTDTQYFGPGTRLTVL.